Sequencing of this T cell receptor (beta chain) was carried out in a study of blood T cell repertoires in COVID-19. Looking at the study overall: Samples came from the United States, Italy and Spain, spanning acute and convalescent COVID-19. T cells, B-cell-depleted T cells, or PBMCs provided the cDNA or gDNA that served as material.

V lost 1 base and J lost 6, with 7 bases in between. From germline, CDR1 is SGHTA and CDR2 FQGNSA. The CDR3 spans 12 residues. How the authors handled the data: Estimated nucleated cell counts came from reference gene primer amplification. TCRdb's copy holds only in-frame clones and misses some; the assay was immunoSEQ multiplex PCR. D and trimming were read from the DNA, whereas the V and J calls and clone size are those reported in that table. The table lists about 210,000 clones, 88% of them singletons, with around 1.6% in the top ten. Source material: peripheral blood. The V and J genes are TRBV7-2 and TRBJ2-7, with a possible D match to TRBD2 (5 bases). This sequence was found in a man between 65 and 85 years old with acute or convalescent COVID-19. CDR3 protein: CASSLGLPEQYF. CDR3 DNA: TGTGCCAGCAGCTTAGGACTACCCGAGCAGTACTTC.